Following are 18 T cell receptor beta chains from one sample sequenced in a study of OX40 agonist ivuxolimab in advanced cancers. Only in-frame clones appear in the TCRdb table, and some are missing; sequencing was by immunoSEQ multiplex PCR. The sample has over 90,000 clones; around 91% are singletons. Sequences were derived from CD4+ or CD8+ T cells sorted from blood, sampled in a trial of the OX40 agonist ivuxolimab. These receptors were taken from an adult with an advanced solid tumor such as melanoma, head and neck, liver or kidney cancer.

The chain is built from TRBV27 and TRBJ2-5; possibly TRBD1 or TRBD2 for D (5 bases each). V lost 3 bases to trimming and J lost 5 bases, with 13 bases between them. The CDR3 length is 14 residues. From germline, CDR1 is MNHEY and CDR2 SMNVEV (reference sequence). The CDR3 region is CASSLPGAGETQYF. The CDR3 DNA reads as TGTGCCAGCAGTTTGCCCGGGGCCGGGGAGACCCAGTACTTC.

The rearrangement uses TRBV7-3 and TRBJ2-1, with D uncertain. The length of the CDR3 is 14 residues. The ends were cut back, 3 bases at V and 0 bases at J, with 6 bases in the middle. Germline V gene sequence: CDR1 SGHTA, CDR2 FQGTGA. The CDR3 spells CASSLVGSYNEQFF. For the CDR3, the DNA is TGTGCCAGCAGCTTGGTGGGCTCCTACAATGAGCAGTTCTTC.

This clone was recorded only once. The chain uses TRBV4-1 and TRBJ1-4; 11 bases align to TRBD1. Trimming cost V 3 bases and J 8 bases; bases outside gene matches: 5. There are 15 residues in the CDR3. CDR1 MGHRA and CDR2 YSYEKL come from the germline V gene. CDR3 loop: CASSQHGTGGEKLFF. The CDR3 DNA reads TGCGCCAGCAGCCAGCACGGGACAGGGGGAGAAAAACTGTTTTTT.

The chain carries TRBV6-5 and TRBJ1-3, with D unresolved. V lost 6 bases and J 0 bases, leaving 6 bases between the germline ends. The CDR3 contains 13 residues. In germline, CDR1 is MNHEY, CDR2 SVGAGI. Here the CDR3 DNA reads TGTGCCAGCAGAAGTAACTCTGGAAACACCATATATTTT. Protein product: CASRSNSGNTIYF.

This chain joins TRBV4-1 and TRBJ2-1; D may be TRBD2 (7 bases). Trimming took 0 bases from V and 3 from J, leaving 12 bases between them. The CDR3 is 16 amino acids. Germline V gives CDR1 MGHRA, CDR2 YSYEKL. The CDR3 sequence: CASSQDSGGFYNEQFF. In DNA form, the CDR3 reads TGCGCCAGCAGCCAAGACTCGGGGGGCTTCTACAATGAGCAGTTCTTC.

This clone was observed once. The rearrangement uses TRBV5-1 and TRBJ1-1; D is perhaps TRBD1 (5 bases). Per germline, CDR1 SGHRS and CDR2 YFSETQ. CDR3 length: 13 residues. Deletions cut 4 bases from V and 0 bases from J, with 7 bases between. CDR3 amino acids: CASSPGLNTEAFF. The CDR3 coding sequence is TGCGCCAGCAGCCCGGGACTGAACACTGAAGCTTTCTTT.

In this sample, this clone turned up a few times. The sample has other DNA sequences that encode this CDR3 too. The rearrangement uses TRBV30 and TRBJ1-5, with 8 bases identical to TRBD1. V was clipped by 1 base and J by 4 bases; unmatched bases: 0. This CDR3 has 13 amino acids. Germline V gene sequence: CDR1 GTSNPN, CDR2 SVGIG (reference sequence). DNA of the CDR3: TGTGCCTGGAGTGGACAGGGGAATCAGCCCCAGCATTTT. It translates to CAWSGQGNQPQHF. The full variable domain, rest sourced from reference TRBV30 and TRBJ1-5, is SQTIHQWPATLVQPVGSPLSLECTVEGTSNPNLYWYRQAAGRGLQLLFYSVGIGQISSEVPQNLSASRPQDRQFILSSKKLLLSDSGFYLCAWSGQGNQPQHFGDGTRLSIL.

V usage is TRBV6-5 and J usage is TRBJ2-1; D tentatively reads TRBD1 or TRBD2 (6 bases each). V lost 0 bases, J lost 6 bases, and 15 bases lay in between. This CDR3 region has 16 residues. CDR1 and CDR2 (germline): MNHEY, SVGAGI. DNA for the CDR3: TGTGCCAGCAGTTACTCGACTAGGAGGGGGGCCAATGAGCAGTTCTTC. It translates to CASSYSTRRGANEQFF.

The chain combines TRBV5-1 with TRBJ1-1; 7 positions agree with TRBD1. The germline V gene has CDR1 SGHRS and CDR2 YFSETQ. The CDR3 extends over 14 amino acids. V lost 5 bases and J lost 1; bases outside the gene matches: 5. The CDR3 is CASSRQGSNTEAFF. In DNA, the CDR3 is TGCGCCAGCAGTCGACAGGGTTCGAACACTGAAGCTTTCTTT.

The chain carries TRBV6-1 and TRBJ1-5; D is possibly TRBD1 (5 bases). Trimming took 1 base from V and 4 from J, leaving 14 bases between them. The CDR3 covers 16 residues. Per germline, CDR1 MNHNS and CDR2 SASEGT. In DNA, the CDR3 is TGTGCCAGCAGTGAAGTGCCAGGGCAGACGAATCAGCCCCAGCATTTT. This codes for CASSEVPGQTNQPQHF.

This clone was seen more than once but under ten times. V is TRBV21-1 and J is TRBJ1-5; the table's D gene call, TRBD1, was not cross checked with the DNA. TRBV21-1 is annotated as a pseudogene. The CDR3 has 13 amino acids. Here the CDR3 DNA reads TGTGCCAGTTGTCCGACAGGGAATCAGCCCCAGCATTTT. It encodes CASCPTGNQPQHF.

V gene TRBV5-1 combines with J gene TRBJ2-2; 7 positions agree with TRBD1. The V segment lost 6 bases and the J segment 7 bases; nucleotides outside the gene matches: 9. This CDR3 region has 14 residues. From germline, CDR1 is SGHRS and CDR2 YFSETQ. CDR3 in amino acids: CASIPTGTGGELFF. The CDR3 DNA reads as TGCGCCAGCATCCCGACAGGGACGGGCGGGGAGCTGTTTTTT.

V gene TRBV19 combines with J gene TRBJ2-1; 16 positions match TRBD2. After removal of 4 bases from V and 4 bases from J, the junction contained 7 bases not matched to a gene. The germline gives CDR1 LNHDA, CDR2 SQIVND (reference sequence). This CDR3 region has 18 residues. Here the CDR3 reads CASSRGGTSGRAYNEQFF. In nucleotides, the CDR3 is TGTGCCAGTAGTAGAGGGGGGACTAGCGGGAGGGCTTACAATGAGCAGTTCTTC. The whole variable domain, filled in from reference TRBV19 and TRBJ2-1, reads DGGITQSPKYLFRKEGQNVTLSCEQNLNHDAMYWYRQDPGQGLRLIYYSQIVNDFQKGDIAEGYSVSREKKESFPLTVTSAQKNPTAFYLCASSRGGTSGRAYNEQFFGPGTRLTVL.

Here the CDR3 DNA reads TGCGCCAGCAACCCCCCGGCGGCAGGGGATAATTCACCCCTCCACTTT. Its translation is CASNPPAAGDNSPLHF. The chain links TRBV23-1 to TRBJ1-6, with D perhaps TRBD1 (6 bases). TRBV23-1 is recorded as an ORF, its role being uncertain. Trimming took off 7 bases at V and 5 bases at J, with 18 bases between the two ends. The CDR3 totals 16 residues.

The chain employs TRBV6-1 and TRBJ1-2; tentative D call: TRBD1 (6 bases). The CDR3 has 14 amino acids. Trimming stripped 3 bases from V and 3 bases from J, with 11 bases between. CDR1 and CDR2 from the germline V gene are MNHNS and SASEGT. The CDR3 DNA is TGTGCCAGCAGTGAGGCGGGGGGCGACTATGGCTACACCTTC. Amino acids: CASSEAGGDYGYTF.

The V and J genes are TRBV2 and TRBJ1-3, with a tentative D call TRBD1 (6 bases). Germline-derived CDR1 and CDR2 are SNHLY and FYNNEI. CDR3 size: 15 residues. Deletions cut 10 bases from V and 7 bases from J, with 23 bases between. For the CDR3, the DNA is TGTGCCACCCAGGACAAGGGGGGCTCTTGGAACACCATATATTTT. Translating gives CATQDKGGSWNTIYF. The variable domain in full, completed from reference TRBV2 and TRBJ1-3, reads EPEVTQTPSHQVTQMGQEVILRCVPISNHLYFYWYRQILGQKVEFLVSFYNNEISEKSEIFDDQFSVERPDGSNFTLKIRSTKLEDSAMYFCATQDKGGSWNTIYFGEGSWLTVV.

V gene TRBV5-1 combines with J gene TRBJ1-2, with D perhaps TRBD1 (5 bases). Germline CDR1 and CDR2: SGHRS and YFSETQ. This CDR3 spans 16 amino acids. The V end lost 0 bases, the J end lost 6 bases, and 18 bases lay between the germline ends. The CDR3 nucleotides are TGCGCCAGCAGCTTGGATCAGGGCTCTGGGCGAGATGGCTACACCTTC. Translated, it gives CASSLDQGSGRDGYTF.

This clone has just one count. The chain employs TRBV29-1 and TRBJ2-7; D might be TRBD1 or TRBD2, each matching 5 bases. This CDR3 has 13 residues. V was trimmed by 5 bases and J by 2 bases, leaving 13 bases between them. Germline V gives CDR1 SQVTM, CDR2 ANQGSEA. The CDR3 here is CSVIGDGTYEQYF. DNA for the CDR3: TGCAGCGTTATCGGGGACGGTACCTACGAGCAGTACTTC.